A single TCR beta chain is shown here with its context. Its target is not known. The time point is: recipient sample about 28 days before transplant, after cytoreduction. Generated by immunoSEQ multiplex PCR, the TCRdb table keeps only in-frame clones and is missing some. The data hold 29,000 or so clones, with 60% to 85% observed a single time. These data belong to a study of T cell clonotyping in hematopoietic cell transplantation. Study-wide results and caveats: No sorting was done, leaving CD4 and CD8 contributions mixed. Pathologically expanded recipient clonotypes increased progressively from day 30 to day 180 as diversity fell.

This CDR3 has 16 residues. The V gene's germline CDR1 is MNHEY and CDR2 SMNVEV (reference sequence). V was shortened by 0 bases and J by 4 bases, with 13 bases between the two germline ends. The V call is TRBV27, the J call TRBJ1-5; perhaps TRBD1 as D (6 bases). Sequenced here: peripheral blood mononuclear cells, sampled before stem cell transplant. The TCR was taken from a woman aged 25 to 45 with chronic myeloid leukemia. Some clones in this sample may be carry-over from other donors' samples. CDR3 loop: CASSLSWGADNQPQHF. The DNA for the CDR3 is TGTGCCAGCAGTTTATCATGGGGGGCTGATAATCAGCCCCAGCATTTT.